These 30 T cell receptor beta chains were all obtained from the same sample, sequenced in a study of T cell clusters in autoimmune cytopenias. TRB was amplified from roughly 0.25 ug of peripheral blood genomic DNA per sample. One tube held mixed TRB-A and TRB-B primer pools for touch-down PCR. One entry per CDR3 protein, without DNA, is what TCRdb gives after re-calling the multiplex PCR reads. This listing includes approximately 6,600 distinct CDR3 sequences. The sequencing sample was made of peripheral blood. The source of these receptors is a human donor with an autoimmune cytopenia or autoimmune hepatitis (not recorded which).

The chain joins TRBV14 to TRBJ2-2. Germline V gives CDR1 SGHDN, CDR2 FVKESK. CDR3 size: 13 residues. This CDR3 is CASSQDWGGELFF.

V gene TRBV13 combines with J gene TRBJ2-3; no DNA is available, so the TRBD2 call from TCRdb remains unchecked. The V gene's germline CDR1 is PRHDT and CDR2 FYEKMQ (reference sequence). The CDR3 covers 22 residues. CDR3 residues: CASSLGLKGLAGGLPWTDTQYF. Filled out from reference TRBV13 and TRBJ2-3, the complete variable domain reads AAGVIQSPRHLIKEKRETATLKCYPIPRHDTVYWYQQGPGQDPQFLISFYEKMQSDKGSIPDRFSAQQFSDYHSELNMSSLELGDSALYFCASSLGLKGLAGGLPWTDTQYFGPGTRLTVL.

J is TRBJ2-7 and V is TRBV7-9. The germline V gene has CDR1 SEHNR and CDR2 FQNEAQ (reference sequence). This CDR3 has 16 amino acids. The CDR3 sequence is CASSLALGSLGNEQYF.

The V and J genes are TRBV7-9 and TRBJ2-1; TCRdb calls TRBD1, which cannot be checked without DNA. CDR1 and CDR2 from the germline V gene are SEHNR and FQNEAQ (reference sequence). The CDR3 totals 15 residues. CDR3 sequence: CASSAQGSSYNEQFF. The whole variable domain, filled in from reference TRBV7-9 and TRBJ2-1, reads DTGVSQNPRHKITKRGQNVTFRCDPISEHNRLYWYRQTLGQGPEFLTYFQNEAQLEKSRLLSDRFSAERPKGSFSTLEIQRTEQGDSAMYLCASSAQGSSYNEQFFGPGTRLTVL.

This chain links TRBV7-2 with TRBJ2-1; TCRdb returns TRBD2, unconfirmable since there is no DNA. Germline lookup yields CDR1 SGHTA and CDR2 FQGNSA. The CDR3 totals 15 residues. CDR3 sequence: CASSLQAGGGNEQFF.

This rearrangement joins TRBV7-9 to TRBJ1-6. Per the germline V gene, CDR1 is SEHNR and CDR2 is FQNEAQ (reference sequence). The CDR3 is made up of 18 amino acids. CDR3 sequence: CASSLEVAYSSYNSPLHF.

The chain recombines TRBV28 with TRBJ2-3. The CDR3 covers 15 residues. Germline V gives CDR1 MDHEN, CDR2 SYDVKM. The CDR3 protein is CASSRWVREYSTQYF.

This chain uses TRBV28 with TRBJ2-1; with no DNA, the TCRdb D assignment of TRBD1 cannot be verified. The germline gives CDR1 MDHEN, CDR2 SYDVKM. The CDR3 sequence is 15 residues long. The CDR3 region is CASSVGPGRYNEQFF.

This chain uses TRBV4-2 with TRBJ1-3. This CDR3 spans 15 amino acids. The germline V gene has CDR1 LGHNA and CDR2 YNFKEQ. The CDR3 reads CASSQEHASGNTIYF.

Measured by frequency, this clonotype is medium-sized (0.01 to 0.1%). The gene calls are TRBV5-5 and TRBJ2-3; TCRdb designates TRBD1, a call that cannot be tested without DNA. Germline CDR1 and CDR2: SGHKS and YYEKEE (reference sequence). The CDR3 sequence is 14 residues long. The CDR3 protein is CASSSGGRTDTQYF.

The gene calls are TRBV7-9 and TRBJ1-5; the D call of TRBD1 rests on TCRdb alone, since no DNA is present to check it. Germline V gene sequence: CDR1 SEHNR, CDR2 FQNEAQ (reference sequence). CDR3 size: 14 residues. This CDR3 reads CASSLGPPRSPQHF.

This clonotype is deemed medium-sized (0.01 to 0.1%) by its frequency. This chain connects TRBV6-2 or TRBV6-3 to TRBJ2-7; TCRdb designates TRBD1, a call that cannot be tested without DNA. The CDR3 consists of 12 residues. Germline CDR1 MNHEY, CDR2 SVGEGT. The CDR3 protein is CASTPAGYEQYF.

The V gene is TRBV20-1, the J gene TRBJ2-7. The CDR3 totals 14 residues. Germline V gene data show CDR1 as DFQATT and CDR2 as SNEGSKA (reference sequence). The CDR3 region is CSVQTSTSSYEQYF.

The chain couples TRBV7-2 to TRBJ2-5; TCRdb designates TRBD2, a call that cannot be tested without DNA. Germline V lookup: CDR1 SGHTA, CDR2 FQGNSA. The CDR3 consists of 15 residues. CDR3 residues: CASSQGGGRQETQYF.

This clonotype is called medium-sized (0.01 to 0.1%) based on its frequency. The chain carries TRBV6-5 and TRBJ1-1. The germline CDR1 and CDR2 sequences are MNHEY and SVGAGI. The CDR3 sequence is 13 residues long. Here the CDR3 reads CASTRMGNTEAFF.

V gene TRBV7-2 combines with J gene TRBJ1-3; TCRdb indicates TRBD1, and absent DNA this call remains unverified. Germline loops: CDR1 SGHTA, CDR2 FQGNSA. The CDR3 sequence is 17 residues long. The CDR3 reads CASSLGGQGVSGNTIYF.

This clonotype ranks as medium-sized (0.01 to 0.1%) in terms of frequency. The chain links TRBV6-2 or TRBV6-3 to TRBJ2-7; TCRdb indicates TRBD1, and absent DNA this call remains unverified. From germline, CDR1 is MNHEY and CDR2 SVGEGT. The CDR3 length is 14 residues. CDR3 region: CASSKLDRDYEQYF.

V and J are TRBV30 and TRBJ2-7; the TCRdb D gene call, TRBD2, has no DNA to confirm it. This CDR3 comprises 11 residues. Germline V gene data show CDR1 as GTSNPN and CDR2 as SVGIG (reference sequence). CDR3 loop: CAWAGGYEQYF.

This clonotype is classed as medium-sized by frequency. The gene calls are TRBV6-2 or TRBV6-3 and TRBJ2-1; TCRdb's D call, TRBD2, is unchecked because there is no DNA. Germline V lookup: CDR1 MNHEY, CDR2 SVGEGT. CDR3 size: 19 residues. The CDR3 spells CASSTFPGLAGGKYNEQFF.

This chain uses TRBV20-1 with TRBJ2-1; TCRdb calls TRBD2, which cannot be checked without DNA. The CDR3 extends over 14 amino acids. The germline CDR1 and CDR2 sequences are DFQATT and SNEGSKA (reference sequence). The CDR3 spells CSATSGERHNEQFF.

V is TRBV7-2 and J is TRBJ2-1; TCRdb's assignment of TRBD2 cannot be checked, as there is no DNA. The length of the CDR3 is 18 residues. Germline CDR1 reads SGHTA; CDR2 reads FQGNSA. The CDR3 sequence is CASRKALAGVSSYNEQFF. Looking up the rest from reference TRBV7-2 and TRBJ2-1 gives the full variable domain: GAGVSQSPSNKVTEKGKDVELRCDPISGHTALYWYRQSLGQGLEFLIYFQGNSAPDKSGLPSDRFSAERTGGSVSTLTIQRTQQEDSAVYLCASRKALAGVSSYNEQFFGPGTRLTVL.

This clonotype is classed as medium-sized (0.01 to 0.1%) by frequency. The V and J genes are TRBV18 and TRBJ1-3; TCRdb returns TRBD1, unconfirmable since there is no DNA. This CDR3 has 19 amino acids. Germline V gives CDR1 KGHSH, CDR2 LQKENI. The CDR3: CASSPIPSVPRSSGNTIYF. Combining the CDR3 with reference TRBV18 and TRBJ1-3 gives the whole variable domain NAGVMQNPRHLVRRRGQEARLRCSPMKGHSHVYWYRQLPEEGLKFMVYLQKENIIDESGMPKERFSAEFPKEGPSILRIQQVVRGDSAAYFCASSPIPSVPRSSGNTIYFGEGSWLTVV.

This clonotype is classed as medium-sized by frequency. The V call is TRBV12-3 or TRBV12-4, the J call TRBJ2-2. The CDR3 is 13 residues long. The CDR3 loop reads CASSPDFTGELFF.

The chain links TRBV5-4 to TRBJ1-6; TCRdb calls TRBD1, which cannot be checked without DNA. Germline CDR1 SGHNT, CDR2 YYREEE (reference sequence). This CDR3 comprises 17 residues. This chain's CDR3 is CASSSWGSVSANSPLHF.

CDR3 protein: CASSPAGTGSGNTIYF. The chain uses TRBV5-1 and TRBJ1-3; there is no DNA to check the TCRdb D call of TRBD1. Germline-derived CDR1 and CDR2 are SGHRS and YFSETQ. CDR3 length: 16 amino acids.

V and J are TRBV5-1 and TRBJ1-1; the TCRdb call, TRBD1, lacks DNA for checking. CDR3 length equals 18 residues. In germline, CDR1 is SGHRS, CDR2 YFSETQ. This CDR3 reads CASSRQLQGSFSDTEAFF.

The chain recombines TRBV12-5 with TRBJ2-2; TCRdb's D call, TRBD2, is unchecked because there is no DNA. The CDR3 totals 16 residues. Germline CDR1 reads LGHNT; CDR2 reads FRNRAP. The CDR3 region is CASGLVGTTGTGELFF.

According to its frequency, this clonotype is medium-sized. The CDR3 spells CASSLNTATDTQYF. The chain is built from TRBV5-4 and TRBJ2-3. CDR3 size: 14 residues. Looked up from germline, CDR1 is SGHNT and CDR2 is YYREEE (reference sequence).

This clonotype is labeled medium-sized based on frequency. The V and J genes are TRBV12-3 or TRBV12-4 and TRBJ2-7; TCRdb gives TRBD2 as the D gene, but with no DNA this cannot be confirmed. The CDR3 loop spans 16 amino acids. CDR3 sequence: CASSSVRDFPSYEQYF.

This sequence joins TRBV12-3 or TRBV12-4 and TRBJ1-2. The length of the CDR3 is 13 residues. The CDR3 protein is CASSLEGDYGYTF.